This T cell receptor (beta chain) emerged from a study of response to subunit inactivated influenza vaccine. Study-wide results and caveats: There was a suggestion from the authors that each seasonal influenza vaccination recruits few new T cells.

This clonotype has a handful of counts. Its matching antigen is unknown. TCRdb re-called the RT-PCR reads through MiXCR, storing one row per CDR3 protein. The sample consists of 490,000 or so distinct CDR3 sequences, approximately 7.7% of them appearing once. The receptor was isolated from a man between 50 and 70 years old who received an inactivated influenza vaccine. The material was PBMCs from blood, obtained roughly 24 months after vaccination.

The CDR3, as DNA: TGTGCCAGCTCACCCGTCGGACAGACGGAGGGGTTATTTGAAAAACTGTTTTTT. This codes for CASSPVGQTEGLFEKLFF. The chain couples TRBV18 to TRBJ1-4, with TRBD1 as a possible D gene (6 bases). Trimming removed 3 bases from V and 7 bases from J, with 24 bases in between. Germline V gives CDR1 KGHSH, CDR2 LQKENI. This CDR3 contains 18 residues.